This T cell receptor beta chain was captured by sequencing in a study of cytotoxic CD8 clonotypes in ibrutinib-treated CLL. General study findings and limits: In sustained-remission versus progressing patients, sampling times differed. T-cell clonality at baseline went above that of age-matched healthy donors and rose and fell with circulating CD8+ T-cell counts. Ibrutinib response saw clonality rise, and progression saw it return toward baseline.

This clone appeared once. Its antigen is not identified. The table came from immunoSEQ multiplex PCR; TCRdb's copy has only in-frame clones and leaves some out. The profile shows 130,000 or so clones, under 90% of them singletons. This CDR3 contains 15 residues. The V end was cut by 4 bases, the J end by 2 bases, with 15 bases between. Germline V lookup: CDR1 SGDLS, CDR2 YYNGEE. The chain recombines TRBV9 with TRBJ1-2; tentatively, D is TRBD1 (6 bases). The starting material was PBMCs, obtained after 24 months of ibrutinib treatment. This clonotype was obtained from a human donor with chronic lymphocytic leukemia. The CDR3 reads CASSPGGFSNYGYTF. CDR3 bases: TGTGCCAGCAGCCCTGGGGGCTTTTCCAACTATGGCTACACCTTC.